This TCR beta chain was captured by sequencing in a study of identical twins. Overall study results and limits: Part of the zero-insertion signal could reflect confounding by invariant MAIT and iNKT cells. Whereas memory repertoires showed no such difference, abundant cord blood beta clonotypes carried fewer insertions.

This clonotype was counted only a few times. Its specificity is not known. One entry per CDR3 protein results from TCRdb running MiXCR on the 5' RACE reads. The sample carries approximately 500,000 distinct CDR3 sequences, about 16% recorded once. Separately, the same data were catalogued under a study of yellow fever vaccine responses in identical twins.

This TCR was recovered from a woman aged 18-30 years in good health. Input material: CD4+ T cells sorted from blood.

CDR3: CASNIAVDTDTQYF. The CDR3 DNA follows: TGTGCCAGCAACATAGCGGTTGACACAGATACGCAGTATTTT. This chain joins TRBV5-4 and TRBJ2-3; weak D call: TRBD2 (6 bases). From germline, CDR1 is SGHNT and CDR2 YYREEE (reference sequence). V dropped 6 bases and J dropped 2 bases, with 13 bases sitting between them. The CDR3 covers 14 residues. Full variable domain (rest looked up from reference TRBV5-4 and TRBJ2-3): ETGVTQSPTHLIKTRGQQVTLRCSSQSGHNTVSWYQQALGQGPQFIFQYYREEENGRGNFPPRFSGLQFPNYSSELNVNALELDDSALYLCASNIAVDTDTQYFGPGTRLTVL.